The 16 T cell receptor beta chains in this list originate from one sample, sequenced in a study of technical replicates of blood from a few donors. This table comes from immunoSEQ multiplex PCR, and its TCRdb copy is limited to in-frame clones, with some not included. The sample contains 50,000 to 70,000 clones, around 93% of which appear only once. Material: PBMCs. The origin of the receptors is a human donor in good health. Some clones in this sample may be carry-over from other donors' samples.

The chain is built from TRBV9 and TRBJ2-3, with 8 bases aligning to TRBD2. The CDR3 loop spans 15 amino acids. V was pared by 3 bases and J by 3 bases, with 6 bases of the junction left unmatched. Germline V CDR1 and CDR2: SGDLS, YYNGEE. CDR3 bases: TGTGCCAGCAGCGCCCACGGGGGGGCAACAGATACGCAGTATTTT. Translating gives CASSAHGGATDTQYF.

This clone has only one observation. This chain joins TRBV7-2 and TRBJ2-7, with TRBD2 matching over 7 bases. This CDR3 has 16 amino acids. Trimming removed 2 bases from V and 2 bases from J; junction bases left unmatched: 9. Germline V gene sequence: CDR1 SGHTA, CDR2 FQGNSA. CDR3 sequence: CASSLYFGLAAYEQYF. In nucleotides, the CDR3 is TGTGCCAGCAGCTTATATTTTGGGCTAGCGGCCTACGAGCAGTACTTC. Based on the CDR3 plus reference TRBV7-2 and TRBJ2-7, the full variable domain is GAGVSQSPSNKVTEKGKDVELRCDPISGHTALYWYRQSLGQGLEFLIYFQGNSAPDKSGLPSDRFSAERTGGSVSTLTIQRTQQEDSAVYLCASSLYFGLAAYEQYFGPGTRLTVT.

V usage is TRBV29-1 and J usage is TRBJ2-2; 11 bases are a match to TRBD2. The V gene's germline CDR1 is SQVTM and CDR2 ANQGSEA. V lost 6 bases and J lost 5; bases outside the gene matches: 8. The CDR3 extends over 15 amino acids. This chain's CDR3 is CSVVSGGARTGELFF. Here the CDR3 DNA reads TGCAGCGTGGTTAGCGGGGGGGCCAGGACCGGGGAGCTGTTTTTT.

The chain joins TRBV7-3 to TRBJ2-5, with a tentative D call TRBD1 (6 bases). The CDR3 runs 13 residues. Germline assignment: CDR1 SGHTA and CDR2 FQGTGA. Trimming removed 7 bases from V and 5 bases from J, with 14 bases in between. CDR3 nucleotides: TGTGCCAGCACCCACAGGGTTTGGGAGACCCAGTACTTC. This sequence encodes CASTHRVWETQYF.

This rearrangement joins TRBV2 to TRBJ2-1; 10 bases align to TRBD2. Germline V lookup: CDR1 SNHLY, CDR2 FYNNEI. There are 15 residues in the CDR3. Unmatched junction bases numbered 7, after V lost 7 bases and J lost 4 bases. The DNA for the CDR3 is TGTGCCAGCACTACGACTAGCGGGTCGTACAATGAGCAGTTCTTC. It encodes CASTTTSGSYNEQFF.

The rearrangement joins TRBV4-1 to TRBJ2-7; D perhaps matches TRBD2 (5 bases). The CDR3 has 16 amino acids. Trimming pared 0 bases from V and 2 bases from J, leaving 14 bases between. Germline V gene data show CDR1 as MGHRA and CDR2 as YSYEKL. The CDR3 loop reads CASSQDYGVRPYEQYF. DNA of the CDR3: TGCGCCAGCAGCCAAGATTACGGGGTACGTCCCTACGAGCAGTACTTC.

V is TRBV11-2 and J is TRBJ2-7; 9 bases are a match to TRBD2. Trimming at V came to 8 bases and at J to 7 bases, leaving 12 bases not matched to a gene. The V gene's germline CDR1 is SGHAT and CDR2 FQNNGV. The CDR3 spans 14 residues. The CDR3, as DNA: TGTGCCAGCTCCGCGGGAGGGGAACCTGGAGAGCAGTACTTC. Protein product: CASSAGGEPGEQYF.

This clone was counted a single time. This chain connects TRBV7-9 to TRBJ2-3, with D hard to call. Trimming removed 3 bases at V and 6 bases at J, with 7 bases between. The CDR3 runs to 12 residues. CDR1 SEHNR and CDR2 FQNEAQ come from the germline V gene (reference sequence). CDR3 loop: CASSFFADTQYF. The CDR3 nucleotides read TGTGCCAGCAGCTTTTTTGCGGATACGCAGTATTTT.

The genes are TRBV7-6 and TRBJ1-6; no definite D call. CDR3 size: 12 residues. The ends were cut back, 4 bases at V and 12 bases at J, with 10 bases in the middle. Germline V gene lookup returns CDR1 SGHVS and CDR2 FNYEAQ. The CDR3 DNA is TGTGCCAGCAGCTCGCCCGCAGGACCCCTCCACTTT. Protein product: CASSSPAGPLHF.

The rearrangement joins TRBV11-3 to TRBJ2-3, with D possibly TRBD1 on 5 matching bases. The CDR3 extends over 11 amino acids. Looked up from germline, CDR1 is SGHNT and CDR2 is YENEEA. The V and J ends lost 5 bases and 9 bases respectively, with 9 bases between them. DNA for the CDR3: TGTGCCAGCAGCGCGGACAAAACGCAGTATTTT. Its translation is CASSADKTQYF.

V gene TRBV5-6 combines with J gene TRBJ1-3; D remains ambiguous. Germline lookup yields CDR1 SGHDT and CDR2 YYEEEE. The V end was cut by 4 bases, the J end by 1 base, with 9 bases between. The CDR3 has 14 amino acids. CDR3 residues: CASSRRSSGNTIYF. The CDR3 region has the DNA TGTGCCAGCAGCAGAAGGAGTTCTGGAAACACCATATATTTT.

V usage is TRBV7-2 and J usage is TRBJ2-3, with 7 positions matching TRBD2. Germline trimming cut 5 bases from V and 2 bases from J; bases unmatched to any gene: 7. CDR1 SGHTA and CDR2 FQGNSA come from the germline V gene. The CDR3 is 15 residues long. The CDR3 protein is CASSPRSGDTDTQYF. CDR3 coding DNA: TGTGCCAGCAGCCCACGAAGCGGGGACACAGATACGCAGTATTTT.

CDR3 region: CASSSYSLAGAYEQYF. The CDR3 DNA sequence: TGTGCCAGCAGCTCCTACTCACTAGCGGGAGCGTACGAGCAGTACTTC. The chain has TRBV7-9 and TRBJ2-7; 11 bases map to TRBD2. The CDR3 runs to 16 residues. V was clipped by 4 bases and J by 4 bases; unmatched bases: 9. Germline CDR1 reads SEHNR; CDR2 reads FQNEAQ (reference sequence).

The V gene is TRBV7-5, the J gene TRBJ1-2. TRBV7-5 is a recognized pseudogene. The CDR3 extends over 13 amino acids. CDR3 sequence: CARSQGLNYGYTF. The DNA of the CDR3 is TGTGCCAGAAGCCAAGGACTGAACTATGGCTACACCTTC.

The rearrangement uses TRBV29-1 and TRBJ2-1, with D tentatively TRBD2 (6 bases). Trimming took off 6 bases at V and 9 bases at J, with 15 bases between the two ends. In germline, CDR1 is SQVTM, CDR2 ANQGSEA. This CDR3 comprises 12 residues. The CDR3 protein is CSVVGSSIEQFF. The CDR3 nucleotides are TGCAGCGTCGTCGGGAGTAGTATTGAGCAGTTCTTC.

V and J are TRBV10-1 and TRBJ1-5; 9 bases fit TRBD1. There are 14 residues in the CDR3. Trimming cost V 10 bases and J 3 bases; bases outside gene matches: 7. From germline, CDR1 is WNHNN and CDR2 SYGVQD (reference sequence). The DNA for the CDR3 is TGCGCCAACCTCCGGGACAGGGACAATCAGCCCCAGCATTTT. Translation gives CANLRDRDNQPQHF.